Described below is a single T cell receptor (beta chain) sequence and its context. Its antigen is unknown. PCR primers comprised 60 Vbeta and 13 Jbeta primers. Clones were read by immunoSEQ multiplex PCR, and TCRdb kept only the in-frame ones, dropping some. The sample carries 300,000 or so clones, roughly 86% recorded once. The sample is drawn from a study of cytomegalovirus exposure and HLA in healthy donors. About the study: HLA-typed donors were the source of approximately 85 million unique TCRs held in an early data release.

V was cut by 7 bases and J by 7 bases, with 20 bases left in between. This CDR3 has 15 residues. From germline, CDR1 is MDHEN and CDR2 SYDVKM. Study results and limitations: A further, later analysis showed that HLA-associated TCR beta chains (compared with equally common others) were more clonally expanded. By a later analysis, the bulk of CMV-associated TCR beta chains appeared HLA-restricted.

The chain combines TRBV28 with TRBJ1-3, with D possibly matching TRBD1 (5 bases). Material for sequencing was PBMCs. The receptor's source is a middle-aged woman in good health and CMV-seropositive. As DNA, the CDR3 is TGTGCCAGCATCCACAGACAGCTCCTCTCGAACACCATATATTTT. It translates to CASIHRQLLSNTIYF.